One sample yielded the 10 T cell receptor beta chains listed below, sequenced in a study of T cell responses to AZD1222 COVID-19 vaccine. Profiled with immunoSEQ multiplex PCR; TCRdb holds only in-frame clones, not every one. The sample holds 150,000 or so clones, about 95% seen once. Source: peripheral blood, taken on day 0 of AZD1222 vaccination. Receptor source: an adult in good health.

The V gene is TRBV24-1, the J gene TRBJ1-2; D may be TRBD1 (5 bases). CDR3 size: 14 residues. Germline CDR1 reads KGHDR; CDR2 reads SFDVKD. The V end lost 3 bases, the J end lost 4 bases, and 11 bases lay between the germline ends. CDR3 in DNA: TGTGCCACCAGTGATCCCTCTAGGGGCTATGGCTACACCTTC. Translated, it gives CATSDPSRGYGYTF.

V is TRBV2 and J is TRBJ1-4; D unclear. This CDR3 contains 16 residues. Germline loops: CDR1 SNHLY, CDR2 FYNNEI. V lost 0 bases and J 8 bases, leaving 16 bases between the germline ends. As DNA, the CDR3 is TGTGCCAGCAGTGAAGCTCCGGGAATACTGAGCGAAAAACTGTTTTTT. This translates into CASSEAPGILSEKLFF.

The CDR3, as DNA: TGTGCCATCAGTGCCACCATCGAGGGACAGGGAACCTATGGCTACACCTTC. Translation gives CAISATIEGQGTYGYTF. The J gene is TRBJ1-2, the V gene TRBV10-3; 9 nucleotides agree with TRBD1. The CDR3 extends over 17 amino acids. The J segment lost 4 bases and the V segment lost 4 bases, leaving 13 bases of the junction unmatched. In germline, CDR1 is ENHRY, CDR2 SYGVKD.

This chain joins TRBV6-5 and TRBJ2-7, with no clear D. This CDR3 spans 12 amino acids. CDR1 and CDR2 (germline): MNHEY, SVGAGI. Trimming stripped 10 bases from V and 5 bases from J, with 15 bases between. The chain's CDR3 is CATNNVLHEQYF. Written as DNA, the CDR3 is TGTGCCACCAATAATGTACTTCACGAGCAGTACTTC.

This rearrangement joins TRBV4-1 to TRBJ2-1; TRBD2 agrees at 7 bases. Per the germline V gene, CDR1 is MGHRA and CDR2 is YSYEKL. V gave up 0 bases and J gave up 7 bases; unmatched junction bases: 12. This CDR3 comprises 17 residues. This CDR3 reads CASSQEGTTRRGNEQFF. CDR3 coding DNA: TGCGCCAGCAGCCAAGAAGGGACTACCAGGAGAGGGAATGAGCAGTTCTTC.

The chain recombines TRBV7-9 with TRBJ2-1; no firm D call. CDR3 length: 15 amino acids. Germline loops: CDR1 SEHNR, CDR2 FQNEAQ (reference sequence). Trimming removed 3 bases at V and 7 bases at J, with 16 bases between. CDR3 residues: CASSLARPIENEQFF. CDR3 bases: TGTGCCAGCAGCTTGGCTAGGCCTATTGAGAATGAGCAGTTCTTC.

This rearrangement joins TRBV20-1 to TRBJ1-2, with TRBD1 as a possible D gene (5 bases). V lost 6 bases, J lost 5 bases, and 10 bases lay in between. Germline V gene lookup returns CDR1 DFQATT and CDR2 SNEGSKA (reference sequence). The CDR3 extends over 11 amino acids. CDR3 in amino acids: CSAGASYGYTF. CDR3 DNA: TGCAGTGCCGGGGCTTCTTATGGCTACACCTTC.

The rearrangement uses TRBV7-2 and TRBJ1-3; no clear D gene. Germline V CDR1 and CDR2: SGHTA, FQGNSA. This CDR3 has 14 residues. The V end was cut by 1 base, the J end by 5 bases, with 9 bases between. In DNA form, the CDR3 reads TGTGCCAGCAGCTTAGGCCCGGGCCGAAACACCATATATTTT. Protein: CASSLGPGRNTIYF.

The DNA of the CDR3 is TGTGCCAGCAGTTTATCGCCCCCGGGGGGCGAGCAGTACTTC. Its translation: CASSLSPPGGEQYF. V and J are TRBV27 and TRBJ2-7; 7 bases match TRBD2. J gave up 6 bases and V 0 bases, and 5 bases lay outside the gene matches. Germline loops: CDR1 MNHEY, CDR2 SMNVEV (reference sequence). CDR3 length: 14 amino acids.

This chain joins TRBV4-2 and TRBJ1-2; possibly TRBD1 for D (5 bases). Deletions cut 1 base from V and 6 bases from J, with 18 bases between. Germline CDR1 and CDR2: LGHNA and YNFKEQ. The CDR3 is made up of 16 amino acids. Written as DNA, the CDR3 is TGTGCCAGCAGCCAAGGCCCGGGACGCCTGAGCGATGGCTACACCTTC. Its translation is CASSQGPGRLSDGYTF.